This T cell receptor (beta chain) came from a study of technical replicates of blood from several donors. The germline V and J ends were trimmed by 0 bases and 6 bases, with 6 bases remaining between them. Germline-derived CDR1 and CDR2 are SGHRS and YFSETQ. The CDR3 length is 13 residues. Only in-frame clones appear in the TCRdb table, and some are missing; sequencing was by immunoSEQ multiplex PCR. The sample records around 15,000 clones, about nine tenths being singletons. This TCR was sampled from a human donor in good health. The chain has TRBV5-1 and TRBJ2-2; no clear D. Sequencing was performed on PBMCs. CDR3 protein: CASSLDYPGELFF. CDR3 sequence (DNA): TGCGCCAGCAGCTTGGACTACCCCGGGGAGCTGTTTTTT.